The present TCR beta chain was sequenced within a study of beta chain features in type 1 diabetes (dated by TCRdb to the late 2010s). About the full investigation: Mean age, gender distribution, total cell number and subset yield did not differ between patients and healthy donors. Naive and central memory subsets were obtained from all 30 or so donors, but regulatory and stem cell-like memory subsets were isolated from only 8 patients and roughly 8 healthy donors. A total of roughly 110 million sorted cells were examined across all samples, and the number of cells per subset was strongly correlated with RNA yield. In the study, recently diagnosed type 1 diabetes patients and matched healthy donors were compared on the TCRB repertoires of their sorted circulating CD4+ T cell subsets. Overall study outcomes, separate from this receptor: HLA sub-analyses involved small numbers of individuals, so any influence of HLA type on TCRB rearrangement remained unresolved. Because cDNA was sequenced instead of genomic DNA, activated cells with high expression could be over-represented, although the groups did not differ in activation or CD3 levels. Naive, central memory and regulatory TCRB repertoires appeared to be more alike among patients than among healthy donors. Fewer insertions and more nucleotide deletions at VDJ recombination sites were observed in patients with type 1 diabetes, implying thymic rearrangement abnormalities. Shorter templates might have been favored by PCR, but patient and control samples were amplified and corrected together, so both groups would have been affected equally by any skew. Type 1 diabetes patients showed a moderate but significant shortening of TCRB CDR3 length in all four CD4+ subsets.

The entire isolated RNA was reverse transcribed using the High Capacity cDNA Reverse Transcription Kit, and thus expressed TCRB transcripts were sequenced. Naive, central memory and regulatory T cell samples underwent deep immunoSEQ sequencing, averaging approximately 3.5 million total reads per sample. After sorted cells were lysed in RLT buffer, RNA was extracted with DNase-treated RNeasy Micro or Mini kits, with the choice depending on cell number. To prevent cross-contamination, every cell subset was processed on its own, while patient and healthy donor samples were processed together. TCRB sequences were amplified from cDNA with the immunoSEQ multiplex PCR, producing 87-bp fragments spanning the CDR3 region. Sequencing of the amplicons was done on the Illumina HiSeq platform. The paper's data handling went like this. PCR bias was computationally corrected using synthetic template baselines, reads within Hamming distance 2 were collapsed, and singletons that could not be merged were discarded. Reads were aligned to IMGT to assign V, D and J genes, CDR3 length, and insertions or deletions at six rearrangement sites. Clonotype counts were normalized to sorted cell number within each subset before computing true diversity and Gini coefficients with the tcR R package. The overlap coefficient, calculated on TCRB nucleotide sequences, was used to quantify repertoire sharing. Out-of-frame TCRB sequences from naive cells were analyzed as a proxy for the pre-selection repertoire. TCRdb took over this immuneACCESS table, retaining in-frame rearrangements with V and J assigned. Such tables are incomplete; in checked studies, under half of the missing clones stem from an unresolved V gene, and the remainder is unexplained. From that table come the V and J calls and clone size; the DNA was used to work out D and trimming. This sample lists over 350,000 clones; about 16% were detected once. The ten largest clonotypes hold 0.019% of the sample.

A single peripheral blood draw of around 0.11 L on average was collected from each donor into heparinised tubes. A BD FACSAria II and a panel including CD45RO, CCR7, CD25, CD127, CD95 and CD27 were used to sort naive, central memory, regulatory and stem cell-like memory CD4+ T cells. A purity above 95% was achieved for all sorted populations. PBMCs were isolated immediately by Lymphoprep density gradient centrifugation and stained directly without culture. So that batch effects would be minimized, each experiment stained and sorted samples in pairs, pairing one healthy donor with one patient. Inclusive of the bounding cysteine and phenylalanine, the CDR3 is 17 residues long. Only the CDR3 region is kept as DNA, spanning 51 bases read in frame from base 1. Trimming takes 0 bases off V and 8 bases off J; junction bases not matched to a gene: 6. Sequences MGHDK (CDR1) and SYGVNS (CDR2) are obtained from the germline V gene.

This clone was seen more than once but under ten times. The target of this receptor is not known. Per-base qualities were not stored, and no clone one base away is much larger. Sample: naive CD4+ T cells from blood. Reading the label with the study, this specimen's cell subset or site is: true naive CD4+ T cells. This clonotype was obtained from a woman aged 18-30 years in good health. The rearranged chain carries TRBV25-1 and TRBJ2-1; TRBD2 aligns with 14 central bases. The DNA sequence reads TGTGCCAGCAGTGAATATGGGGGACTAGCGGGAGCAGATGAGCAGTTCTTC. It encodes CASSEYGGLAGADEQFF.